The 29 T cell receptor beta chains below all came from one sample that was sequenced in a study of Graves' ophthalmopathy and Graves' hyperthyroidism. The TCR beta CDR3 regions underwent amplification from RNA transcripts. HTBI primers were employed in first-round RT-PCR, then a second-round multiplex PCR followed. TCRdb re-called the multiplex PCR reads through MiXCR, storing one row per CDR3 protein. The data hold some 1.1 million distinct CDR3 sequences, with about 40% observed a single time. Material: peripheral blood or thyroid tissue (not recorded which). The source of these receptors is an adult man with Graves' hyperthyroidism.

The sample holds a few counts of this clonotype. CDR3: CASSYAQGTEQYF. The CDR3 coding sequence is TGTGCCAGCAGTTACGCCCAGGGGACCGAGCAGTACTTC. The rearrangement joins TRBV6-5 to TRBJ2-7; the D gene is possibly TRBD1 (6 bases). V was cut by 2 bases and J by 6 bases, with 11 bases left in between. Germline assignment: CDR1 MNHEY and CDR2 SVGAGI. This CDR3 spans 13 amino acids.

Concerning this clonotype itself: A junction end diverges from the germline sequence, so it may reflect a read error. The chain combines TRBV10-2 with TRBJ2-7; D is unresolved. Germline loops: CDR1 WSHSY, CDR2 SAAADI. The CDR3 runs to 14 residues. The CDR3 bases are TGCGCCAGCAGTGAGTTAGACCGCTCCTACGAGCGGTACTTC. It is translated as CASSELDRSYERYF.

V is TRBV5-4 and J is TRBJ1-2; D possibly corresponds to TRBD1 (5 bases). Germline CDR1 is SGHNT and CDR2 is YYREEE (reference sequence). This CDR3 contains 16 residues. Trimming left V 4 bases short and J 3 bases short, with 19 bases between. The CDR3 DNA is TGTGCCAGCAGCGGCAGGCTGGGGGGTGGGGACTATGGCTACACCTTC. It is translated as CASSGRLGGGDYGYTF.

The chain is built from TRBV29-1 and TRBJ1-2; D gene ambiguous. Trimming shortened V by 6 bases and J by 4 bases, and 15 bases separated the two germline ends. This CDR3 is 13 amino acids long. Germline CDR1 SQVTM, CDR2 ANQGSEA. This CDR3 is CSVVGDKAYGYTF. The CDR3 DNA reads TGCAGCGTAGTTGGAGATAAAGCCTATGGCTACACCTTC.

This sequence joins TRBV6-5 and TRBJ1-1; a possible D gene is TRBD1 (5 bases). Germline lookup yields CDR1 MNHEY and CDR2 SVGAGI. V lost 6 bases and J lost 7, with 12 bases in between. The CDR3 sequence is 12 residues long. The CDR3 DNA follows: TGTGCCAGCAGGCACAGGTGTAGTGAAGCTTTCTTT. It yields the protein CASRHRCSEAFF.

Of note for this clonotype: This may be a read error, as it is one base from a much larger clone. The chain couples TRBV12-3 or TRBV12-4 to TRBJ1-2, with a tentative D call TRBD1 (5 bases). CDR3 length: 14 amino acids. The CDR3 region has the DNA TGTACCAGCAGTCCCGGCCTCGGGGCACGAGGCTACACCTTC. Amino acid sequence: CTSSPGLGARGYTF.

The chain combines TRBV20-1 with TRBJ1-1; 9 bases align to TRBD1. The trim removed 4 bases at V and 7 bases at J, leaving 10 bases unmatched. Germline CDR1 and CDR2: DFQATT and SNEGSKA (reference sequence). This CDR3 contains 14 residues. In DNA form, the CDR3 reads TGCAGTGCTAAGCTGGGGGACAGGGCTCTTGAAGCTTTCTTT. Its protein product is CSAKLGDRALEAFF.

The chain carries TRBV28 and TRBJ1-6; D is perhaps TRBD1 (6 bases). CDR1 is MDHEN, CDR2 SYDVKM, per germline. V dropped 1 base and J dropped 2 bases, with 9 bases sitting between them. The CDR3 spans 16 residues. CDR3 in amino acids: CASSLYRDTYNSPLHF. The CDR3 nucleotides read TGTGCCAGCAGTTTATATCGGGACACCTATAATTCACCCCTCCACTTT.

The V and J genes are TRBV7-2 and TRBJ2-7, with TRBD2 as a possible D gene (7 bases). The length of the CDR3 is 15 residues. The ends were cut back, 3 bases at V and 2 bases at J, with 14 bases in the middle. Germline CDR1 is SGHTA and CDR2 is FQGNSA. The CDR3 DNA sequence: TGTGCCAGCAGCTTTGGCGGGGGCCCTACCTACGAGCAGTACTTC. This codes for CASSFGGGPTYEQYF.

This chain uses TRBV5-6 with TRBJ2-2; a possible D gene is TRBD2 (5 bases). The CDR3 sequence is 14 residues long. Germline assignment: CDR1 SGHDT and CDR2 YYEEEE. The V end was cut by 4 bases, the J end by 9 bases, with 16 bases between. The CDR3 here is CASSIEARERELFF. CDR3 coding DNA: TGTGCCAGCAGCATCGAAGCACGGGAAAGGGAGCTGTTTTTT.

This clonotype was observed a handful of times. CDR3 amino acids: CASSIAGEQPQHF. The CDR3 DNA is TGTGCCAGTAGTATAGCGGGGGAACAGCCCCAGCATTTT. The chain links TRBV19 to TRBJ1-5, with D possibly TRBD1 on 5 matching bases. The V and J ends lost 1 base and 7 bases respectively, with 8 bases between them. The CDR3 spans 13 residues. Germline V gene data show CDR1 as LNHDA and CDR2 as SQIVND (reference sequence).

This clonotype was counted at least ten times. The chain joins TRBV4-1 to TRBJ2-7; no firm D call. Trimming left V 0 bases short and J 2 bases short, with 8 bases between. The CDR3 sequence is 14 residues long. The germline CDR1 and CDR2 sequences are MGHRA and YSYEKL. Here the CDR3 DNA reads TGCGCCAGCAGCCAAGAAGAAACAACCTACGAGCAGTACTTC. It translates to CASSQEETTYEQYF.

This clonotype was counted at least ten times. An end of the junction differs from the germline gene, which may be a read error. The CDR3 coding sequence is TGTGCCTGGACGGGGGACAGTGCGAATCTCTTT. This translates into CAWTGDSANLF. The chain links TRBV30 to TRBJ1-1, with 7 bases matching TRBD1. This CDR3 comprises 11 residues. Germline CDR1 and CDR2: GTSNPN and SVGIG (reference sequence).

Regarding this clonotype: The junction shows a germline mismatch at one end, possibly a read error. This chain connects TRBV5-6 to TRBJ1-1; a weak D match, TRBD1 (5 bases). CDR1 is SGHDT, CDR2 YYEEEE, per germline. This CDR3 has 12 residues. For the CDR3, the DNA is TGTGGCAGCAGCCCCGGGACGGGGAAAGCTTTCTTT. Its translation: CGSSPGTGKAFF.

The chain links TRBV9 to TRBJ2-7, with D perhaps being TRBD1 or TRBD2 (6 bases each). Germline V gene data show CDR1 as SGDLS and CDR2 as YYNGEE. The ends were cut back, 0 bases at V and 7 bases at J, with 20 bases in the middle. This CDR3 region has 16 residues. CDR3 DNA sequence: TGTGCCAGCAGCGTAGGGGCGAAGGGGGGTTCGGGGGAGCAGTACTTC. Encoded protein: CASSVGAKGGSGEQYF.

To note about this clonotype: This clone may be a read error of a much larger clone one base away. The chain recombines TRBV5-1 with TRBJ1-2, with a weak D call TRBD1 (5 bases). Germline CDR1 SGHRS, CDR2 YFSETQ. The CDR3 is made up of 12 amino acids. CDR3: CASSPAGHGCTF. In DNA form, the CDR3 reads TGCGCCAGCAGCCCGGCGGGGCATGGCTGCACCTTC.

In the case of this clonotype: An end of the junction differs from the germline gene, which may be a read error. The chain is built from TRBV13 and TRBJ1-5, with D possibly being TRBD1 (5 bases). Germline V lookup: CDR1 PRHDT, CDR2 FYEKMQ (reference sequence). The CDR3 is 15 residues long. This CDR3 is CASSDRQGGNQPQHF. The CDR3 DNA follows: TGCGCCAGCAGCGATCGGCAGGGCGGCAATCAGCCCCAGCATTTT.

This chain joins TRBV7-8 and TRBJ1-1; 10 positions agree with TRBD1. V lost 5 bases to trimming and J lost 6 bases; unmatched junction nucleotides: 3. CDR1 SGHVS and CDR2 FQNEAQ come from the germline V gene. The CDR3 covers 13 residues. The CDR3 sequence: CASSQGQGPEAFF. The CDR3 DNA is TGTGCCAGCAGCCAGGGACAGGGGCCTGAAGCTTTCTTT. Filled out from reference TRBV7-8 and TRBJ1-1, the complete variable domain reads GAGVSQSPRYKVAKRGQDVALRCDPISGHVSLFWYQQALGQGPEFLTYFQNEAQLDKSGLPSDRFFAERPEGSVSTLKIQRTQQEDSAVYLCASSQGQGPEAFFGQGTRLTVV.

V gene TRBV6-5 combines with J gene TRBJ2-6; D not certain. In germline, CDR1 is MNHEY, CDR2 SVGAGI. The CDR3 has 14 amino acids. Trimming shortened V by 8 bases and J by 4 bases, and 12 bases separated the two germline ends. CDR3 bases: TGTGCCAGCCGAGATGCGTTGGGGGCCAACGTCCTGACTTTC. Translated, it gives CASRDALGANVLTF.

This clonotype was counted many times. This chain links TRBV7-9 with TRBJ1-1; D is perhaps TRBD1 (6 bases). V was trimmed by 9 bases and J by 0 bases, leaving 17 bases between them. The length of the CDR3 is 15 residues. Germline CDR1 and CDR2: SEHNR and FQNEAQ (reference sequence). The CDR3 region has the DNA TGTGCCAGTAGGGCCAGGGGAGCGATGAACACTGAAGCTTTCTTT. Amino acids: CASRARGAMNTEAFF.

This clonotype was counted at least ten times. The rearrangement uses TRBV2 and TRBJ1-6; unclear D gene. The CDR3 has 11 residues. CDR1 and CDR2 from the germline V gene are SNHLY and FYNNEI. The V and J ends lost 7 bases and 2 bases respectively, with 0 bases between them. DNA of the CDR3: TGTGCCAGCACCTATAATTCACCCCTCCACTTT. Protein sequence: CASTYNSPLHF.

This clonotype was counted only a few times. V usage is TRBV14 and J usage is TRBJ1-4; D possibly corresponds to TRBD1 (5 bases). The germline CDR1 and CDR2 sequences are SGHDN and FVKESK. Trimming left V 2 bases short and J 5 bases short, with 15 bases between. This CDR3 is built from 16 residues. CDR3 nucleotides: TGTGCCAGCAGCCAATTGGCGGGACGGGACAATGAAAAACTGTTTTTT. Encoded protein: CASSQLAGRDNEKLFF.

There are many counts of this clonotype. The chain uses TRBV7-3 and TRBJ1-6, with a tentative D call TRBD1 (6 bases). The CDR3 consists of 13 residues. Germline V lookup: CDR1 SGHTA, CDR2 FQGTGA. V was cut by 5 bases and J by 9 bases, with 11 bases left in between. The CDR3 bases are TGTGCCAGCAGCCGAGGGGGGAGTTCACCCCTCCACTTT. This gives the protein CASSRGGSSPLHF.

The chain carries TRBV11-2 and TRBJ2-5, with 15 bases identical to TRBD2. J lost 5 bases, V lost 4 bases, and 11 bases had no gene match. The CDR3 loop spans 18 amino acids. CDR1 is SGHAT and CDR2 is FQNNGV in the germline V gene. This chain's CDR3 is CASSSGTSGGSYGETQYF. The CDR3 DNA reads as TGTGCCAGCAGCTCCGGGACTAGCGGGGGGTCCTACGGGGAGACCCAGTACTTC.

This clonotype occurred many times. This chain joins TRBV6-4 and TRBJ1-4, with a weak D call TRBD1 (6 bases). The CDR3 length is 13 residues. Germline V gene sequence: CDR1 MRHNA, CDR2 SNTAGT. Trimming stripped 2 bases from V and 10 bases from J, with 11 bases between. The CDR3 bases are TGTGCCAGCAGTGACGAACAGGGAGGAAAACTGTTTTTT. Its protein product is CASSDEQGGKLFF.

V and J are TRBV29-1 and TRBJ2-7, with a weak D call TRBD1 (6 bases). Deletions cut 5 bases from V and 1 base from J, with 12 bases between. Germline V gene data show CDR1 as SQVTM and CDR2 as ANQGSEA. The CDR3 extends over 13 amino acids. The CDR3 loop reads CSVLTGTSYEQYF. CDR3 nucleotide sequence: TGCAGCGTTCTTACCGGGACATCCTACGAGCAGTACTTC.

The genes are TRBV10-3 and TRBJ1-5; the match to TRBD1 covers 9 bases. The CDR3 sequence is 15 residues long. The V segment lost 5 bases and the J segment 6 bases; nucleotides outside the gene matches: 8. Germline CDR1 ENHRY, CDR2 SYGVKD. The CDR3: CAISKGQGSGQPQHF. The CDR3 DNA follows: TGTGCCATCAGTAAAGGACAGGGGTCAGGTCAGCCCCAGCATTTT.

A single count supports this clonotype. The J gene is TRBJ2-7, the V gene TRBV20-1; D tentatively fits TRBD1 or TRBD2 (5 bases each). Germline assignment: CDR1 DFQATT and CDR2 SNEGSKA (reference sequence). This CDR3 spans 13 amino acids. The V end was cut by 1 base, the J end by 3 bases, with 10 bases between. CDR3 residues: CSARVPGHYEQYF. The CDR3 DNA reads as TGCAGTGCTAGAGTTCCGGGGCACTACGAGCAGTACTTC.

The chain recombines TRBV12-3 or TRBV12-4 with TRBJ1-1, with 7 bases aligning to TRBD1. With V trimmed by 0 bases and J by 7 bases, 14 bases remained unmatched. The CDR3 has 17 amino acids. Here the CDR3 DNA reads TGTGCCAGCAGTTTAGCGCGGGGACAGCAAGGACTAAATGAAGCTTTCTTT. Amino acid sequence: CASSLARGQQGLNEAFF.